This record concerns one TCR beta chain sequence. The CDR3 contains 15 residues. The germline V gene encodes CDR1 SQVTM and CDR2 ANQGSEA. V gave up 5 bases and J gave up 4 bases; unmatched junction bases: 7. Only in-frame clones appear in the TCRdb table, and some are missing; sequencing was by immunoSEQ multiplex PCR. The data contain approximately 67,000 clones, roughly four fifths of them seen just once; the ten biggest clones take up less than 4.5%. The data originate from a study of radiotherapy plus CTLA-4 blockade in lung cancer. This specimen consisted of peripheral blood, obtained from a patient treated with radiotherapy plus ipilimumab. The chain has TRBV29-1 and TRBJ2-2, with 10 bases aligning to TRBD1. This sequence was found in a human donor with non-small cell lung cancer who had a partial response to radiotherapy plus ipilimumab. CDR3 DNA: TGCAGCGTTACGGACAGGGGGGCAGGCACCGGGGAGCTGTTTTTT. This codes for CSVTDRGAGTGELFF.